There are many counts of the clone carrying this T cell receptor beta chain. The antigen is unknown. This sample is drawn from a study of prognosis after radiotherapy for stage I lung cancer. Overall study: The study delivered radiotherapy as SBRT in 3 to 5 fractions, with a biologically effective dose of at least 100 Gy.

In germline, CDR1 is DFQATT, CDR2 SNEGSKA (reference sequence). V lost 0 bases to trimming and J lost 7 bases; unmatched junction nucleotides: 13. The CDR3 has 17 residues. Genomic DNA served as the source from which two-round multiplex PCR generated TCR beta CDR3 amplicons. Gene-specific primers for each TRBV and TRBJ gene drove first-round PCR. The authors ran second-round PCR with universal primers. TCRdb itself ran the multiplex PCR reads through MiXCR, one entry per CDR3 protein. The sample holds fewer than 50,000 distinct CDR3 sequences, approximately 24% seen once. Points from the study as a whole: Tumor specificity was not determined for the expanded TCR clones. Diminished Shannon entropy following stereotactic body radiation therapy characterized patients who developed distant metastases.

The chain has TRBV20-1 and TRBJ1-5; 9 bases line up with TRBD1. Sequenced here: PBMCs, sampled before or after stereotactic body radiation therapy (not recorded which). The receptor was derived from a donor over 45 with non-small cell lung cancer. The CDR3 DNA sequence: TGCAGTGCTAGAGACGGTGGAGGACAGGGGCAGGGACAGCCCCAGCATTTT. As protein: CSARDGGGQGQGQPQHF.